This T cell receptor beta chain was captured in a study of T cell responses to AZD1222 COVID-19 vaccine (TCRdb year 2021). Regarding the complete study: AZD1222 recipients given second doses at about 4 weeks or at about 12 weeks were pooled, since spike-specific TCR depth and breadth were not found to differ between the two schedules. TCR sequencing was performed for 233 trial participants, of whom some 200 were given two doses of AZD1222 and roughly 25 were given two doses of MenACWY control vaccine. Trial participants were enrolled by age into 18-55, 56-69 and 70-plus year subgroups, with approximately 160, 26 and 62 TCR-sequenced participants respectively. On the study overall, not on this receptor specifically: In the small 56-69-year group, the increase in depth fell short of significance, most likely because of low power. Vaccine-associated CD4 TCRs spanned the whole spike protein, with dominant responses in regions 160-218 and 743-854. Most participants were white British and females outnumbered males, and the authors suggested that clonal diversity may have been underestimated. Spike-specific TCR breadth and depth rose significantly after two AZD1222 doses compared with day 0 and with MenACWY recipients. Conclusions about previously exposed vaccinees were limited because only six AZD1222 recipients were SARS-CoV-2 seropositive at baseline. Because no day 14 peak-response samples were available, repertoires were characterized only after the peak T cell response. Epitopes outside the regions mutated in the B.1.351 and B.1.1.7 variants were reportedly recognized by nearly half of the unique spike-specific TCRs.

Relative to germline, V is missing 0 bases and J is missing 7 bases, with 2 bases of the junction outside any gene match. Reading the germline V gene gives CDR1 SGHRS and CDR2 YFSETQ. The CDR3 covers 14 residues, taking in both the cysteine and the phenylalanine. The kept DNA is CDR3 alone, 42 bases in frame from the first base. The CDR3 regions of human TCRbeta chains were analyzed by immunosequencing. As for the original processing: Repertoire TCRs were matched against a reference library of SARS-CoV-2-specific TCRs generated with the MIRA antigen-specificity platform. Breadth meant the fraction of unique TCRs that were SARS-CoV-2-associated, whereas depth meant the fraction of total T cells that were SARS-CoV-2-associated. Using the MIRA data, each spike-specific TCR was assigned both to the spike region to which the TCR was reactive and to a CD4 or CD8 class. Log10-transformed breadth and depth values were compared by one-way ANOVA with Sidak's multiple comparisons tests. Held by TCRdb, this immuneACCESS table contains in-frame sequences only and omits some clones. Under half of the omission traces to an unresolved V gene where checked; the cause of the rest is unknown. That table is the source of V, J and clone size, and D and trimming were worked out from the DNA. This sample is represented by about 170,000 clones; about 85% of them were singletons. The ten largest clones take up around 2.6% of the sample.

This specimen's time point label, interpreted: baseline before first vaccination. Samples from vaccinated people were obtained from the UK trials COV001 and COV002, which included a single-blind randomized controlled phase 2/3 trial of AZD1222 (ChAdOx1 nCoV-19) in healthy adults. For TCRbeta chain sequencing, PBMC samples were collected from trial participants at day 0 and at day 28 after the second dose. Concerning this clone: Its antigen target is currently unknown. The sample holds no much larger clone one base away, and base qualities are not on file.

This receptor was obtained from an adult in good health. The chain links TRBV5-1 with TRBJ2-7, and 12 junctional nucleotides match TRBD2. Material: peripheral blood, obtained on day 0 of AZD1222 vaccination. At the DNA level, the sequence is TGCGCCAGCAGCTTGGGGACTAGCGGGACAGAGCAGTACTTC. Protein translation: CASSLGTSGTEQYF.